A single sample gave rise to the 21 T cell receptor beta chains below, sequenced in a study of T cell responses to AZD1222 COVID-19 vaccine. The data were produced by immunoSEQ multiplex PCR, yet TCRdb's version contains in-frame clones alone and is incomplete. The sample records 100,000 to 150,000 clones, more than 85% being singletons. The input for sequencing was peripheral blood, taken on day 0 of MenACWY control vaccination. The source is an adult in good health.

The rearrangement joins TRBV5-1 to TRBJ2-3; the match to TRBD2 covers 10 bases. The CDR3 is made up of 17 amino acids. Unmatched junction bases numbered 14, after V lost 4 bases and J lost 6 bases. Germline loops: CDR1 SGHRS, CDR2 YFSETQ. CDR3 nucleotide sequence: TGCGCCAGCAGCCCTAAGCCCGGGCTAGCGGGAGCTGATACGCAGTATTTT. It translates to CASSPKPGLAGADTQYF.

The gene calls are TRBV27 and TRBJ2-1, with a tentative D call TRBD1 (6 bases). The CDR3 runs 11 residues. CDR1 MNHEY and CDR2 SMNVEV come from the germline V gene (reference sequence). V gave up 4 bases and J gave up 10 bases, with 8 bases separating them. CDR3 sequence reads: CASSSTGEQFF. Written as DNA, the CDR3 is TGTGCCAGCAGTTCAACAGGGGAGCAGTTCTTC.

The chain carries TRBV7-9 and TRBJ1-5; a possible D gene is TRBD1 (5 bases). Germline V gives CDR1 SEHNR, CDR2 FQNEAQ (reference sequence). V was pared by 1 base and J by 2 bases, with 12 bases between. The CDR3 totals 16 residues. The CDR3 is CASSLGSGSGNQPQHF. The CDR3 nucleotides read TGTGCCAGCAGCTTAGGGTCAGGGTCTGGCAATCAGCCCCAGCATTTT.

The CDR3 nucleotides are TGTGCCAGCAGCCCTTATTCGGGGAGAACAACTAATGAAAAACTGTTTTTT. As protein: CASSPYSGRTTNEKLFF. The rearrangement joins TRBV7-6 to TRBJ1-4; D gene uncertain. V lost 5 bases to trimming and J lost 0 bases, with 16 bases between them. CDR1 and CDR2 (germline): SGHVS, FNYEAQ. The CDR3 has 17 amino acids.

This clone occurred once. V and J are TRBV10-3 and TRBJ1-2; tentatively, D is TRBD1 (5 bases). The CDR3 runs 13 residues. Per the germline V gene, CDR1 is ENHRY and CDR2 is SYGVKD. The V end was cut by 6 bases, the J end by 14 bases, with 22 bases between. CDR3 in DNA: TGTGCCATCAGCCGGGGAACAGGTGGGGCTTGGACCTTC. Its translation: CAISRGTGGAWTF.

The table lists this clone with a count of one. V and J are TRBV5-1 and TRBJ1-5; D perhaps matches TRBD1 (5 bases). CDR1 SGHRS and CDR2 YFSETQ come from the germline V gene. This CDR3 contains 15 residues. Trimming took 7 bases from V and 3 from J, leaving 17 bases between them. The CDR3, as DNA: TGCGCCAGCCCCCCCAGGTCCGGGGCCAATCAGCCCCAGCATTTT. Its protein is CASPPRSGANQPQHF.

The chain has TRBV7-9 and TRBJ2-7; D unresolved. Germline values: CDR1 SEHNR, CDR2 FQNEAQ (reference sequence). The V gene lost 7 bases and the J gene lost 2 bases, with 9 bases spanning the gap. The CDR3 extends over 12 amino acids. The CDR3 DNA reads TGTGCCAGCACCCTGACTGCCTACGAGCAGTACTTC. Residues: CASTLTAYEQYF.

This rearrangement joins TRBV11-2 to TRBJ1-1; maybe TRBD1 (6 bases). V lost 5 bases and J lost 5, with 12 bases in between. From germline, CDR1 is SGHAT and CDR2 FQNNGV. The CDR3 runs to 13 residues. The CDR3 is CASSQGRNTEAFF. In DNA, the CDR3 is TGTGCCAGCAGCCAGGGGAGGAATACTGAAGCTTTCTTT.

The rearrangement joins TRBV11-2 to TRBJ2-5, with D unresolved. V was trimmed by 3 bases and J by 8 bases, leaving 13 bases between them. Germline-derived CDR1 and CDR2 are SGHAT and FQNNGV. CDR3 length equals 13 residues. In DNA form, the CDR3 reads TGTGCCAGCAGCTTCAACGAAAGAGATACCCAGTACTTC. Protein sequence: CASSFNERDTQYF.

This chain's CDR3 is CASSLRGSSTEAFF. As DNA, the CDR3 is TGTGCCAGCAGCCTAAGGGGGTCTAGCACTGAAGCTTTCTTT. The rearrangement uses TRBV7-8 and TRBJ1-1, with TRBD1 as a possible D gene (6 bases). Germline V gives CDR1 SGHVS, CDR2 FQNEAQ. Between the trimmed V and J ends, which lost 5 bases and 4 bases, there was a span of 14 bases. The CDR3 is 14 amino acids.

CDR3 bases: TGTGCCAGCAGTAGCAAGGTAGCAGATACGCAGTATTTT. This encodes CASSSKVADTQYF. V is TRBV6-5 and J is TRBJ2-3, with D unclear. This CDR3 contains 13 residues. The germline V gene encodes CDR1 MNHEY and CDR2 SVGAGI. V was clipped by 5 bases and J by 4 bases, with 10 bases between them.

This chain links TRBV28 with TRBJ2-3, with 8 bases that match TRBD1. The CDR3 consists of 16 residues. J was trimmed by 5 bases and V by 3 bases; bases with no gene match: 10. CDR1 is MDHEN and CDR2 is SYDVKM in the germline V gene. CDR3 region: CASSFQGAGLGDTQYF. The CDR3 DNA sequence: TGTGCCAGCAGTTTTCAGGGGGCAGGACTGGGAGATACGCAGTATTTT.

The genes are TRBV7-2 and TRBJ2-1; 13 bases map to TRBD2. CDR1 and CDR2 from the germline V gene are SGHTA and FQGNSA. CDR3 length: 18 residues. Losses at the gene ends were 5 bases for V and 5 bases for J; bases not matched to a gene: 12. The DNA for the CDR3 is TGTGCCAGCAGCACAAATGCACCCGGGACTAGCGGGAACAATGAGCAGTTCTTC. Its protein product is CASSTNAPGTSGNNEQFF.

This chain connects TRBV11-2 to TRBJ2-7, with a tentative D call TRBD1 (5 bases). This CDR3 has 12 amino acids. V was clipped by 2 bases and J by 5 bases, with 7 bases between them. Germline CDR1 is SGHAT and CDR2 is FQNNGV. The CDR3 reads CASSLQGNEQYF. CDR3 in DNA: TGTGCCAGCAGCTTACAGGGAAACGAGCAGTACTTC.

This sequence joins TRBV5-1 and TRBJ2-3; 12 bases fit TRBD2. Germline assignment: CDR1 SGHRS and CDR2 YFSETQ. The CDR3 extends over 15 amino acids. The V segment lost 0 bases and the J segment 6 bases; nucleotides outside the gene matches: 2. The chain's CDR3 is CASSLATSGSDTQYF. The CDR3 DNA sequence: TGCGCCAGCAGCTTGGCGACTAGCGGGAGCGATACGCAGTATTTT.

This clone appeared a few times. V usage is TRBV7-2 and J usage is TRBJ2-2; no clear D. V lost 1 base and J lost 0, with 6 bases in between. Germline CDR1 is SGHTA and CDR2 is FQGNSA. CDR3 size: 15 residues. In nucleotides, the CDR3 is TGTGCCAGCAGCTTAGTTGCCCCGAACACCGGGGAGCTGTTTTTT. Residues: CASSLVAPNTGELFF.

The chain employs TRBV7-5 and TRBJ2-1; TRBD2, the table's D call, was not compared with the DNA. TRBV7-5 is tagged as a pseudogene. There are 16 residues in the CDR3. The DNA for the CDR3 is TGTGCCAGAAGCTCCGGGACTAGCGGGAGCTACAATGAGCAGTTCTTC. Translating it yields CARSSGTSGSYNEQFF.

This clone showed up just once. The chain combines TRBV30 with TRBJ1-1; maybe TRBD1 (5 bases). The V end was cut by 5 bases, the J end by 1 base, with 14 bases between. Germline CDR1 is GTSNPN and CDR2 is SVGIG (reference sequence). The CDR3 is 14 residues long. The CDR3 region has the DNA TGTGCCTGGGAAGGTGACAGCAAGAACACTGAAGCTTTCTTT. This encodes CAWEGDSKNTEAFF.

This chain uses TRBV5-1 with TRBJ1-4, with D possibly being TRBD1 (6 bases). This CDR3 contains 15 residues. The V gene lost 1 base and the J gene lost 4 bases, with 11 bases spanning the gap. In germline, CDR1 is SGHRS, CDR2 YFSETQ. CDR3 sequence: CASSLHYRDNEKLFF. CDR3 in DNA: TGCGCCAGCAGCTTGCATTACAGGGATAATGAAAAACTGTTTTTT.

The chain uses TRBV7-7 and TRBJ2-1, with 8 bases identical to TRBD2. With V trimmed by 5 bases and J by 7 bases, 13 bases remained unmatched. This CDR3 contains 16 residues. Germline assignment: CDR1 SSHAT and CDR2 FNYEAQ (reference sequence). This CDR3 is CASSPGTSGVGNEQFF. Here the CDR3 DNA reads TGTGCCAGCAGCCCGGGAACTAGCGGAGTCGGGAATGAGCAGTTCTTC. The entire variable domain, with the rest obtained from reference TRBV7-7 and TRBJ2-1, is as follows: GAGVSQSPRYKVTKRGQDVTLRCDPISSHATLYWYQQALGQGPEFLTYFNYEAQPDKSGLPSDRFSAERPEGSISTLTIQRTEQRDSAMYRCASSPGTSGVGNEQFFGPGTRLTVL.

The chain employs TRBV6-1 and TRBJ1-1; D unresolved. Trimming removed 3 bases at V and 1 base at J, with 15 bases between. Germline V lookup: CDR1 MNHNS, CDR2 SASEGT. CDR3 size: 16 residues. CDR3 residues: CASSDFSVGKNTEAFF. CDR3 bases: TGTGCCAGCAGTGATTTTTCCGTAGGGAAGAACACTGAAGCTTTCTTT.